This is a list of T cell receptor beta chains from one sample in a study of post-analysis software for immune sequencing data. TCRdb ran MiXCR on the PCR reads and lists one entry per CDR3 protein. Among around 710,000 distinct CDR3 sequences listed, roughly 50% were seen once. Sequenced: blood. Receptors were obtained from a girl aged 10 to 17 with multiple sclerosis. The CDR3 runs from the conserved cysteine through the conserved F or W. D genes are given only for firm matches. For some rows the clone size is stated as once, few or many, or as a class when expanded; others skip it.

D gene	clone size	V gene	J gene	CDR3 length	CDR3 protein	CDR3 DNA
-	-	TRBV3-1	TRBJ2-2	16	CASSQLARTNTGELFF	TGTGCCAGCAGCCAATTGGCTAGGACGAACACCGGGGAGCTGTTTTTT
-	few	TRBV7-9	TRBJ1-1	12	CASSSSALEAFF	TGTGCCAGCAGCTCGTCAGCCCTCGAAGCTTTCTTT
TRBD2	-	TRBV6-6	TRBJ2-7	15	CASTLGAGGSYEQYF	TGTGCCAGCACCCTGGGGGCGGGAGGTTCCTACGAGCAGTACTTC
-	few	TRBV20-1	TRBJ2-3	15	CSSTKRQVNTDTQYF	TGCAGTTCCACCAAGAGACAGGTTAACACAGATACGCAGTATTTT
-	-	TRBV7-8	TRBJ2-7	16	CASSPIIRDLTYEQYF	TGTGCCAGCAGCCCGATTATCCGGGACCTTACCTACGAGCAGTACTTC
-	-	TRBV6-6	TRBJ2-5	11	CASSYETREYF	TGTGCCAGCAGTTACGAGACTAGGGAGTACTTC
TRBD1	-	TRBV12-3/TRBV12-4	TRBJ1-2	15	CASSSLGTGLGGYTF	TGTGCCAGCAGTTCCCTCGGGACAGGGTTGGGAGGCTACACCTTC
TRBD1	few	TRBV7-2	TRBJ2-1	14	CASSLKQGSGEQFF	TGTGCCAGCAGCTTAAAACAGGGGTCTGGTGAGCAGTTCTTC
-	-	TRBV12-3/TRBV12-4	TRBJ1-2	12	CASSGGFYGYTF	TGTGCCAGCAGTGGCGGGTTCTATGGCTACACCTTC
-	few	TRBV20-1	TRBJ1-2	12	CSAQGPAGGYTF	TGCAGTGCGCAGGGACCGGCGGGGGGCTACACCTTC
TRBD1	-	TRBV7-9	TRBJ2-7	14	CASSHRGAPYEQYF	TGTGCCAGCAGCCACAGGGGAGCGCCCTACGAGCAGTACTTC
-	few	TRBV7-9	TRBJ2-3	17	CASSLVFERNSGGTQYF	TGTGCCAGCAGCTTAGTCTTCGAGCGGAACTCTGGGGGTACGCAGTATTTT
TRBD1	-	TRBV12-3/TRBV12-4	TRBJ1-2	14	CASSPGTGRDGYTF	TGTGCCAGCAGCCCCGGGACAGGGAGGGATGGCTACACCTTC
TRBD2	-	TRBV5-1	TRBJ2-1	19	CASSITGTSFPSSYNEQFF	TGCGCCAGCAGCATTACCGGGACTAGCTTCCCGAGCTCCTACAATGAGCAGTTCTTC
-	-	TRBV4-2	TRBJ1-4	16	CASSQDDGRDFRKLFF	TGTGCCAGCAGCCAAGATGATGGCAGGGATTTTAGAAAACTGTTTTTT
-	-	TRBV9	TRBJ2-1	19	CASSPYGRTPPHSYNEQFF	TGTGCCAGCAGCCCATACGGACGGACACCACCGCATTCCTACAATGAGCAGTTCTTC
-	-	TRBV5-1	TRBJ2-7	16	CASSLAWGAAWYEQYF	TGCGCCAGCAGCTTGGCCTGGGGGGCCGCTTGGTACGAGCAGTACTTC
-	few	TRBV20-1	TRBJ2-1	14	CSARPKSSYNEQFF	TGCAGTGCTAGACCCAAGAGCTCCTACAATGAGCAGTTCTTC
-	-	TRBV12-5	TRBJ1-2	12	CASSANGGGYTF	TGTGCTAGTTCCGCCAACGGGGGAGGCTACACCTTC
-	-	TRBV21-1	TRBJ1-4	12	CASCDGNEKLFF	TGTGCCAGCTGCGATGGAAATGAAAAACTGTTTTTT
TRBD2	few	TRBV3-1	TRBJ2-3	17	CASSQDNGLAGGNTQYF	TGTGCCAGCAGCCAAGATAACGGACTAGCGGGAGGAAATACGCAGTATTTT
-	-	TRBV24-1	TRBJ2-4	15	CATSDSGGEGGVQYF	TGTGCCACCAGTGATTCCGGTGGTGAGGGCGGGGTTCAGTACTTC
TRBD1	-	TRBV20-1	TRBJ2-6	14	CSAWDRGGANVLTF	TGCAGTGCTTGGGACAGGGGTGGGGCCAACGTCCTGACTTTC
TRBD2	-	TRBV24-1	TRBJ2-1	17	CATSESGLAGVQDEQFF	TGTGCCACCAGTGAGTCGGGACTAGCGGGAGTCCAGGATGAGCAGTTCTTC
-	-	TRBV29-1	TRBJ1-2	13	CSERPVSGYGYTF	TGCAGCGAGAGGCCCGTCTCGGGCTATGGCTACACCTTC
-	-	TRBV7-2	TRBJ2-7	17	CASSLVGGTAPSYEQYF	TGTGCCAGCAGCTTGGTTGGGGGAACGGCTCCCTCCTACGAGCAGTACTTC
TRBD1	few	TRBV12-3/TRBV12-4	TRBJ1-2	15	CASRPTGTGVYGYTF	TGTGCCAGCAGACCCACCGGGACAGGGGTCTATGGCTACACCTTC
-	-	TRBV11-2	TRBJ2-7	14	CASSSQGRYNEQYF	TGTGCCAGCAGCTCCCAGGGCAGGTACAATGAGCAGTACTTC
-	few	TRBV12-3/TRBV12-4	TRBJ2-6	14	CASSFISGANVLTF	TGTGCCAGCAGTTTCATCTCTGGGGCCAACGTCCTGACTTTC
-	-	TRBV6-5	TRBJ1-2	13	CASSSQRAAGYTF	TGTGCCAGCAGCTCACAACGGGCGGCAGGCTACACCTTC
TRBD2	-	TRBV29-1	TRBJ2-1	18	CSVEGTSGRRSSYNEQFF	TGCAGCGTTGAAGGGACTAGCGGGAGGCGAAGCTCCTACAATGAGCAGTTCTTC
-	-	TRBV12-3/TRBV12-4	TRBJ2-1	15	CASSPNSLRKAEQFF	TGTGCCAGCAGTCCGAACAGTCTACGGAAAGCTGAGCAGTTCTTC
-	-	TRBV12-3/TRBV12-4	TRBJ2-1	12	CASSLSVDEQFF	TGTGCCAGCAGTCTCTCGGTGGATGAGCAGTTCTTC
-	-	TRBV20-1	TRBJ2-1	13	CSARVPPGNEQFF	TGCAGTGCTAGAGTGCCCCCGGGAAATGAGCAGTTCTTC
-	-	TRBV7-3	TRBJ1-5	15	CASSLLWKSNQPQHF	TGTGCCAGCAGCTTACTCTGGAAAAGCAATCAGCCCCAGCATTTT
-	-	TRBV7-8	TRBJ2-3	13	CASSSYRSDTQYF	TGTGCCAGCAGCAGCTACAGGTCAGATACGCAGTATTTT
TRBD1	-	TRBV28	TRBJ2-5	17	CASSFAALGTVEETQYF	TGTGCCAGCAGTTTCGCGGCGCTCGGGACAGTCGAAGAGACCCAGTACTTC